These T cell receptor beta chains were read from a single sample in a study of blood T cell repertoires in COVID-19. Sequencing was performed with immunoSEQ multiplex PCR; in TCRdb, only in-frame clones are kept and a portion is missing. The data hold roughly 140,000 clones, with around 84% observed a single time. Input material: peripheral blood. The receptors were sampled from a man in his 70s with acute or convalescent COVID-19. CDR3s include the opening cysteine and the closing phenylalanine or tryptophan. Each record gives: V gene, J gene, CDR3 protein.

V: TRBV5-4
J: TRBJ1-5
CDR3: CASSFGGSGNQPQHF

V: TRBV9
J: TRBJ2-6
CDR3: CASSAHRQAGANVLTF

V: TRBV7-8
J: TRBJ1-1
CDR3: CASSLVPGLNTEAFF

V: TRBV5-1
J: TRBJ2-1
CDR3: CASSLVTSGGHEQFF

V: TRBV29-1
J: TRBJ1-2
CDR3: CSVEQGMDNYGYTF

V: TRBV27
J: TRBJ2-2
CDR3: CASSLRHLAGNTGELFF

V: TRBV28
J: TRBJ1-2
CDR3: CATLLRGHYGYTF

V: TRBV12-3/TRBV12-4
J: TRBJ2-4
CDR3: CASSSRAKNIQYF

V: TRBV28
J: TRBJ1-1
CDR3: CASSFTRANLHGAFF

V: TRBV10-1
J: TRBJ2-1
CDR3: CASLGAGAWSSYNEQFF

V: TRBV28
J: TRBJ1-4
CDR3: CASGVVPNEKLFF

V: TRBV7-2
J: TRBJ2-1
CDR3: CASSRRTSGGGYNEQFF

V: TRBV6-2/TRBV6-3
J: TRBJ2-7
CDR3: CASSYPRQSSYEQYF

V: TRBV28
J: TRBJ2-2
CDR3: CASGSLAGNRGELFF

V: TRBV15
J: TRBJ2-5
CDR3: CATSSAHPGLAGQETQYF

V: TRBV9
J: TRBJ2-5
CDR3: CASSVGMSVSETQYF

V: TRBV3-1/TRBV3-2
J: TRBJ2-3
CDR3: CASSQDPPSGGTDTQYF

V: TRBV5-6
J: TRBJ1-2
CDR3: CASSPGQGAGEYGYTF

V: TRBV30
J: TRBJ1-6
CDR3: CAWSQPSASSYNSPLHF

V: TRBV7-2
J: TRBJ2-7
CDR3: CASSAQGGPTYEQYF

V: TRBV7-2
J: TRBJ1-2
CDR3: CASSRDRNYGYTF

V: TRBV28
J: TRBJ2-7
CDR3: CASSFSNSIYEQYF

V: TRBV19
J: TRBJ1-4
CDR3: CASSIMAGNEKLFF

V: TRBV4-1
J: TRBJ1-3
CDR3: CASSPEQGETGNTIYF

V: TRBV27
J: TRBJ2-1
CDR3: CASSPTGGRGSPQFF

V: TRBV7-6
J: TRBJ2-3
CDR3: CASSLGTSGRNTQYF

V: TRBV6-1
J: TRBJ2-2
CDR3: CASSEVPRGTANTGELFF

V: TRBV5-8
J: TRBJ2-1
CDR3: CASNQNQPGNNEQFF

V: TRBV27
J: TRBJ2-5
CDR3: CASSRGRPLGAETQYF

V: TRBV6-5
J: TRBJ1-2
CDR3: CASTSSYYGYTF

V: TRBV11-2
J: TRBJ2-3
CDR3: CASSLDGLLSDTQYF

V: TRBV28
J: TRBJ1-4
CDR3: CASSSILSKQGEKLFF

V: TRBV7-3
J: TRBJ2-7
CDR3: CASSPQGDGEQYF

V: TRBV14
J: TRBJ1-1
CDR3: CASSPGQGPKAFF

V: TRBV7-7
J: TRBJ2-3
CDR3: CASSAVAGSTDTQYF

V: TRBV12-5
J: TRBJ2-1
CDR3: CASGLGTGDYNEQFF